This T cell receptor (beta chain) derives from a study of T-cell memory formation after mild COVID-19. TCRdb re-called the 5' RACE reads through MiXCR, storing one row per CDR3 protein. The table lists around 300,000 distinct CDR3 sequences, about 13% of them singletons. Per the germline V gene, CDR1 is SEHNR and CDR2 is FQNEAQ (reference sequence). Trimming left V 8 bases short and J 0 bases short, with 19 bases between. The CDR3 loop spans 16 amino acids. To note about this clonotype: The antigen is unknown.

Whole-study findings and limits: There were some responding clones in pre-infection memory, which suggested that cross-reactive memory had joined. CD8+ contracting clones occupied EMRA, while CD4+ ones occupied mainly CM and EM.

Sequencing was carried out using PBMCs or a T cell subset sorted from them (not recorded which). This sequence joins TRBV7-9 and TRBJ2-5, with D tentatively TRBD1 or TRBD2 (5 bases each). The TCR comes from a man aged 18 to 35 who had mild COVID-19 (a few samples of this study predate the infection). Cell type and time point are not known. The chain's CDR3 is CASPPGAGWYQETQYF. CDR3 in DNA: TGTGCCAGCCCTCCCGGGGCAGGGTGGTACCAAGAGACCCAGTACTTC.